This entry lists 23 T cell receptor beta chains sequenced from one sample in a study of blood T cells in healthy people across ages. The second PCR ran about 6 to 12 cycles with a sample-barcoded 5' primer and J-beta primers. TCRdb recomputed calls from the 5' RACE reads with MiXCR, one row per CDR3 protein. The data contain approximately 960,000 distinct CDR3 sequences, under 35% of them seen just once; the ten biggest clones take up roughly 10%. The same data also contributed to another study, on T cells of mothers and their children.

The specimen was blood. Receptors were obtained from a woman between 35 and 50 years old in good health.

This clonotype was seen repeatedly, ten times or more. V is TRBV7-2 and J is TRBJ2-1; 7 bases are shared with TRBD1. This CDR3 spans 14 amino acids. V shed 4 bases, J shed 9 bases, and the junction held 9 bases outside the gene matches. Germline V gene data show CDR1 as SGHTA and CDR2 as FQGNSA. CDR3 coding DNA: TGTGCCAGCAGCTCTAACCGACAGGGAACTGAGCAGTTCTTC. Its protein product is CASSSNRQGTEQFF.

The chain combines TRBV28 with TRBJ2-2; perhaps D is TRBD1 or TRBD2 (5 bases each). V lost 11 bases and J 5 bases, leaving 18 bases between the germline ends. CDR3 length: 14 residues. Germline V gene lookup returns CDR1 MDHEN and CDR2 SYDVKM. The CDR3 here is CAGLARGPTGELFF. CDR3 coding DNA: TGTGCCGGACTGGCACGGGGCCCTACCGGGGAGCTGTTTTTT.

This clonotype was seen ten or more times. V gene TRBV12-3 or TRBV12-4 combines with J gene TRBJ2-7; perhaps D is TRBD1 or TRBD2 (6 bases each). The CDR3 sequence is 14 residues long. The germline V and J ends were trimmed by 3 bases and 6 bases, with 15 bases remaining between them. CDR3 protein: CASSLEGVVGEQYF. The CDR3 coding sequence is TGTGCCAGCAGTTTGGAGGGGGTCGTCGGCGAGCAGTACTTC.

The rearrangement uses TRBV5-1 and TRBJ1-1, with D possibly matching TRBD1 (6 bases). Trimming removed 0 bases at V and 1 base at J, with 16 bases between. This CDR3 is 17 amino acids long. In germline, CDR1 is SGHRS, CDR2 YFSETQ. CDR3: CASSLAFSGTPNTEAFF. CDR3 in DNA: TGCGCCAGCAGCTTGGCCTTTTCCGGGACACCGAACACTGAAGCTTTCTTT.

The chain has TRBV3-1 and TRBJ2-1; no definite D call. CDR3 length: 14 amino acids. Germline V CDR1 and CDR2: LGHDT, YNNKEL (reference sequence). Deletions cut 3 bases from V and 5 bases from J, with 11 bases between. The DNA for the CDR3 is TGTGCCAGCAGCCATGTTAACGCCCACAATGAGCAGTTCTTC. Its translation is CASSHVNAHNEQFF.

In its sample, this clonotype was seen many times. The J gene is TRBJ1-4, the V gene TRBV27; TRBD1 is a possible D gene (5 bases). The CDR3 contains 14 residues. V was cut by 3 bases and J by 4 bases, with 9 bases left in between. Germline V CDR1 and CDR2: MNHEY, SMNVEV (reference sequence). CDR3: CASSFFGGNEKLFF. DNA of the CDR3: TGTGCCAGCAGTTTTTTCGGGGGTAATGAAAAACTGTTTTTT.

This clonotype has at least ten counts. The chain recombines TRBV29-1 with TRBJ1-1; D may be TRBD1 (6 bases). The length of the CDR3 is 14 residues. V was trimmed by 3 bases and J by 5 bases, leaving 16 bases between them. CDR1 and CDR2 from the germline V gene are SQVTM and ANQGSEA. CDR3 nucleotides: TGCAGCGTTGATGAGGGGGGATATCGGACTGAAGCTTTCTTT. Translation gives CSVDEGGYRTEAFF.

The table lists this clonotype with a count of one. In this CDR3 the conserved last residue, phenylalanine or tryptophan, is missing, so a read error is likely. The CDR3 bases are TGTGCCAGCAGGCCATTGGAGACACGAAATGAAAAACTGTTTTGT. Translation: CASRPLETRNEKLFC. The rearrangement uses TRBV12-3 or TRBV12-4 and TRBJ1-4; no firm D call. The CDR3 sequence is 15 residues long. Trimming removed 6 bases from V and 5 bases from J, with 16 bases in between.

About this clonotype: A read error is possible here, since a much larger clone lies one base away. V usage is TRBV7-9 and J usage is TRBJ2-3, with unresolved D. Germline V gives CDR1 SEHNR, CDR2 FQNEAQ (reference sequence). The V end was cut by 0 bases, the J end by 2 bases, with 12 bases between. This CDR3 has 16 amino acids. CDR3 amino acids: CASSLATVTNTDTQYF. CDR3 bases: TGTGCCAGCAGCTTAGCAACAGTAACTAACACAGATACGCAGTATTTT. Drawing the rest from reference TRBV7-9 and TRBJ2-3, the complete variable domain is DTGVSQNPRHKITKRGQNVTFRCDPISEHNRLYWYRQTLGQGPEFLTYFQNEAQLEKSRLLSDRFSAERPKGSFSTLEIQRTEQGDSAMYLCASSLATVTNTDTQYFGPGTRLTVL.

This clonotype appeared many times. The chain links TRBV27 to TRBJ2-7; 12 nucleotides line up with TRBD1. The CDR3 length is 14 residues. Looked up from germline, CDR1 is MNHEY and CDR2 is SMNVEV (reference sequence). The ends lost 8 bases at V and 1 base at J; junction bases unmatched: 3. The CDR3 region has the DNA TGTGCCAGCGGGGACAGGGGGCTTTCCTACGAGCAGTACTTC. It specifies CASGDRGLSYEQYF.

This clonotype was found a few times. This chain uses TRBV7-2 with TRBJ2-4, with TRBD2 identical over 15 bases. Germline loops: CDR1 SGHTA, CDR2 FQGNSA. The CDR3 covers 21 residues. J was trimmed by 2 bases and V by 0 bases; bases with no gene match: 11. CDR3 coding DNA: TGTGCCAGCAGCTTAGCGATAAGGGGACTAGCGGGGGGCGCCTCCAAAAACATTCAGTACTTC. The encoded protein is CASSLAIRGLAGGASKNIQYF. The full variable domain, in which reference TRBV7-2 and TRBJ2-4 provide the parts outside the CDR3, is GAGVSQSPSNKVTEKGKDVELRCDPISGHTALYWYRQSLGQGLEFLIYFQGNSAPDKSGLPSDRFSAERTGGSVSTLTIQRTQQEDSAVYLCASSLAIRGLAGGASKNIQYFGAGTRLSVL.

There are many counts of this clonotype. The CDR3 loop reads CASSDQRGAEQYF. CDR3 coding DNA: TGTGCCAGCAGCGACCAGCGGGGGGCCGAGCAGTACTTC. The V call is TRBV6-2 or TRBV6-3, the J call TRBJ2-7; 9 positions match TRBD2. V shed 6 bases, J shed 6 bases, and the junction held 6 bases outside the gene matches. This CDR3 is 13 amino acids long. The germline gives CDR1 MNHEY, CDR2 SVGEGT.

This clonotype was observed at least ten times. CDR3 DNA: TGTGCCAGCAGTCAAACGACAGATACGCAGTATTTT. Translating gives CASSQTTDTQYF. The chain links TRBV12-3 or TRBV12-4 to TRBJ2-3; D remains ambiguous. V was clipped by 5 bases and J by 3 bases, with 6 bases between them. This CDR3 region has 12 residues.

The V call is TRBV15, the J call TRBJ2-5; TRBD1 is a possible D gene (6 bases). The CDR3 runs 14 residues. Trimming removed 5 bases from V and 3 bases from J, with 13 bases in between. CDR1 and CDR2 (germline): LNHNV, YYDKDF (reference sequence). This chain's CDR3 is CATSGGHREETQYF. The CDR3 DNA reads TGTGCCACCAGCGGGGGTCACAGGGAAGAGACCCAGTACTTC.

The CDR3 reads CASSGRVRTDTQYF. DNA for the CDR3: TGTGCCAGCAGCGGACGAGTGAGGACAGATACGCAGTATTTT. This sequence joins TRBV12-3 or TRBV12-4 and TRBJ2-3; unclear D gene. Trimming pared 6 bases from V and 3 bases from J, leaving 13 bases between. The CDR3 totals 14 residues.

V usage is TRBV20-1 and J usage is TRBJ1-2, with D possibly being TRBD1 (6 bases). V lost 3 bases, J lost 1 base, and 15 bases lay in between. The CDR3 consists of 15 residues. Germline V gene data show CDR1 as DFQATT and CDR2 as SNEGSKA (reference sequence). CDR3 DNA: TGCAGTGCTAGGGGGGCGGGGGAGTTTAACTATGGCTACACCTTC. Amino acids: CSARGAGEFNYGYTF.

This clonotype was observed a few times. CDR3 sequence (DNA): TGCGCCAGCAGCCCAGACTCTACAGGGGGCTACACCTTC. This translates into CASSPDSTGGYTF. The V and J genes are TRBV5-1 and TRBJ1-2; maybe TRBD1 (6 bases). The V and J ends lost 4 bases and 8 bases respectively, with 15 bases between them. Germline loops: CDR1 SGHRS, CDR2 YFSETQ. The CDR3 has 13 amino acids.

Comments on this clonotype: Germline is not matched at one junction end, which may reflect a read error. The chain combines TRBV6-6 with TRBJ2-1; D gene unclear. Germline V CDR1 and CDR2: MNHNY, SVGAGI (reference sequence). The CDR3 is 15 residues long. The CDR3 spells CAGSSGQKSYNEQFF. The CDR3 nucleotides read TGTGCCGGCAGTTCTGGCCAGAAATCCTACAATGAGCAGTTCTTC.

In nucleotides, the CDR3 is TGTGCCAGCAGCCCCCACCGGGTCTCCTACAATGAGCAGTTCTTC. Its protein is CASSPHRVSYNEQFF. The chain is built from TRBV9 and TRBJ2-1; D uncertain. V lost 4 bases and J 0 bases, leaving 11 bases between the germline ends. The CDR3 contains 15 residues. The germline gives CDR1 SGDLS, CDR2 YYNGEE.

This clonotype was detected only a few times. The CDR3 DNA reads as TGCGCCAGCAGCTTGGAAGGGGCCACCGGGGAGCTGTTTTTT. Translation: CASSLEGATGELFF. The chain is built from TRBV5-1 and TRBJ2-2, with D perhaps matching TRBD1 (5 bases). V gave up 0 bases and J gave up 4 bases, with 7 bases separating them. This CDR3 spans 14 amino acids. The germline CDR1 and CDR2 sequences are SGHRS and YFSETQ.

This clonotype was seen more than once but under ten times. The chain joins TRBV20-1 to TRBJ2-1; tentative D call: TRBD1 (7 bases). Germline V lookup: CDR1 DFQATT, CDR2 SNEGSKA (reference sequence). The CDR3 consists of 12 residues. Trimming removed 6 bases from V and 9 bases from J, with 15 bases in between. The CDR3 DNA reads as TGCAGTGCCACTCAGGGGGGAGGTGAGCAGTTCTTC. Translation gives CSATQGGGEQFF.

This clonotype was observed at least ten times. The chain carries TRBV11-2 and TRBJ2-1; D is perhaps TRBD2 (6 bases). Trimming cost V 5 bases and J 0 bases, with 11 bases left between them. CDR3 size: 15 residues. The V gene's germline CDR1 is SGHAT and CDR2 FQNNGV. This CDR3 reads CASSAGTYSYNEQFF. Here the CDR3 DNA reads TGTGCCAGCAGCGCCGGGACTTACTCCTACAATGAGCAGTTCTTC.

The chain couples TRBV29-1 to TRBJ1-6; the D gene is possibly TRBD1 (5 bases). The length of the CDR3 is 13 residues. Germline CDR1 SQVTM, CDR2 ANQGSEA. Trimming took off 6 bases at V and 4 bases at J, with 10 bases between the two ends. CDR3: CSVKDSYNSPLHF. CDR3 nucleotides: TGCAGCGTAAAAGACAGTTATAATTCACCCCTCCACTTT. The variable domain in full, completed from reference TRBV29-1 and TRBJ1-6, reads SAVISQKPSRDICQRGTSLTIQCQVDSQVTMMFWYRQQPGQSLTLIATANQGSEATYESGFVIDKFPISRPNLTFSTLTVSNMSPEDSSIYLCSVKDSYNSPLHFGNGTRLTVT.